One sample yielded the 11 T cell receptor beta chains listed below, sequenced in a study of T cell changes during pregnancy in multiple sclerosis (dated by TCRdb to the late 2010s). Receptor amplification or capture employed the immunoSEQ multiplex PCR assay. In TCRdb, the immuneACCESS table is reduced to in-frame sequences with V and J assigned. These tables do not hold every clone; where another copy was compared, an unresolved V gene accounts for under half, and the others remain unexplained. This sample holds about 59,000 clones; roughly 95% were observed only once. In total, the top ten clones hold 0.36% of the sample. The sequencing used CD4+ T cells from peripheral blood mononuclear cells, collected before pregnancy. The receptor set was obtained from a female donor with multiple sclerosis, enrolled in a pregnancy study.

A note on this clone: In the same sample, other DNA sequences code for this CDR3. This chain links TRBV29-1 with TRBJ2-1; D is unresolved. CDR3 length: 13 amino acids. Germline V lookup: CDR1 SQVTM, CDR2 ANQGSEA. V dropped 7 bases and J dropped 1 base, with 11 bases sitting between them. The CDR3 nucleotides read TGCAGCGCAGAACAGCTTTCCTACAATGAGCAGTTCTTC. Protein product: CSAEQLSYNEQFF.

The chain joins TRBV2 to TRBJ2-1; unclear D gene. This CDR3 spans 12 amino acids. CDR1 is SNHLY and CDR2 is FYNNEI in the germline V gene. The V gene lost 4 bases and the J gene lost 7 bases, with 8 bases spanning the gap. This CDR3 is CASSVRLNEQFF. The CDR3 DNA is TGTGCCAGCAGTGTCCGTCTGAATGAGCAGTTCTTC.

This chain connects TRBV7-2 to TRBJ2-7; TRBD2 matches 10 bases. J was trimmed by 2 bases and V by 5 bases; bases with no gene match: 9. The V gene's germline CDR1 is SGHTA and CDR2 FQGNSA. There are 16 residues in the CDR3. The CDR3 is CASSPGSGLATYEQYF. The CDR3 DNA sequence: TGTGCCAGCAGCCCAGGGTCGGGACTAGCGACCTACGAGCAGTACTTC.

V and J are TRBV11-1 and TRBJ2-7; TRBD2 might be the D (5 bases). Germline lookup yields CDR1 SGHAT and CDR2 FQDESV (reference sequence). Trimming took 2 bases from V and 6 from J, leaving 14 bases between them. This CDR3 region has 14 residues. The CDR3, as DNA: TGTGCCAGCAGCTTACGACCGGCGGGCGGCGAGCAGTACTTC. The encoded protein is CASSLRPAGGEQYF.

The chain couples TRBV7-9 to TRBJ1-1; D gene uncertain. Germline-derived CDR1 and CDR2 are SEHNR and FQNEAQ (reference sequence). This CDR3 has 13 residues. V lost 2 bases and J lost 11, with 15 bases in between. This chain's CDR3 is CASSLSAAIEAFF. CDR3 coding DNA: TGTGCCAGCAGCTTAAGCGCAGCAATTGAGGCTTTCTTT.

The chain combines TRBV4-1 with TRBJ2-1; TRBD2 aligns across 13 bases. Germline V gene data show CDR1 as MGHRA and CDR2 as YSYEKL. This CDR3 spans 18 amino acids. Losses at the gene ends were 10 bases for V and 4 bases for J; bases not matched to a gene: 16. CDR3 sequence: CATSGLATSGRSYNEQFF. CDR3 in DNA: TGCGCCACGTCCGGGCTGGCGACTAGCGGGAGGTCGTACAATGAGCAGTTCTTC.

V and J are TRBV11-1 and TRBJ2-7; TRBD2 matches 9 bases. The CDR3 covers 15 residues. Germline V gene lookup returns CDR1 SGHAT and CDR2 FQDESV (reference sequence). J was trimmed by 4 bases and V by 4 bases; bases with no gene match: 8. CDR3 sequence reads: CASSWTSSGKYEQYF. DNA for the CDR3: TGTGCCAGCAGCTGGACCTCTAGCGGGAAGTACGAGCAGTACTTC.

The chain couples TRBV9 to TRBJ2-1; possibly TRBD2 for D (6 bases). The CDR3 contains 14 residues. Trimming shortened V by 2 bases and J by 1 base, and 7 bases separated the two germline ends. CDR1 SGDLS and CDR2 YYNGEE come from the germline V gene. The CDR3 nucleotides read TGTGCCAGCAGCGTCGGGACTTCCTACAATGAGCAGTTCTTC. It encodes CASSVGTSYNEQFF. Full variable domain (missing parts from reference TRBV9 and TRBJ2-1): DSGVTQTPKHLITATGQRVTLRCSPRSGDLSVYWYQQSLDQGLQFLIQYYNGEERAKGNILERFSAQQFPDLHSELNLSSLELGDSALYFCASSVGTSYNEQFFGPGTRLTVL.

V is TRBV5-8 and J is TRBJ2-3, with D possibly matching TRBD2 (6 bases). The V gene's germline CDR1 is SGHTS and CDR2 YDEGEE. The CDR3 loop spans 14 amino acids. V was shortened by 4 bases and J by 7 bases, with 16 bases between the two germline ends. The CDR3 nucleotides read TGTGCCAGCAGCCCCGCAACGGGGGAAAATACGCAGTATTTT. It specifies CASSPATGENTQYF. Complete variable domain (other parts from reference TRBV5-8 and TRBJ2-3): EAGVTQSPTHLIKTRGQQATLRCSPISGHTSVYWYQQALGLGLQFLLWYDEGEERNRGNFPPRFSGRQFPNYSSELNVNALELEDSALYLCASSPATGENTQYFGPGTRLTVL.

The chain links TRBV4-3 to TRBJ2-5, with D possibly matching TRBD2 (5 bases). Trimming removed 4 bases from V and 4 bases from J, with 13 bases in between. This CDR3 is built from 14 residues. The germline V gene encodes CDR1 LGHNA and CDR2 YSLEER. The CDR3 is CASSPSASGETQYF. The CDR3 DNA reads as TGCGCCAGCAGCCCCTCGGCCAGCGGAGAGACCCAGTACTTC.

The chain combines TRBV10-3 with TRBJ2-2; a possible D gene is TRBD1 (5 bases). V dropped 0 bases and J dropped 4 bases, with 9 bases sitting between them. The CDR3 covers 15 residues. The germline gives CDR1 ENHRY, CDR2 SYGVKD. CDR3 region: CAISESQGSTGELFF. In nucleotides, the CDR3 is TGTGCCATCAGTGAGTCCCAGGGAAGCACCGGGGAGCTGTTTTTT.